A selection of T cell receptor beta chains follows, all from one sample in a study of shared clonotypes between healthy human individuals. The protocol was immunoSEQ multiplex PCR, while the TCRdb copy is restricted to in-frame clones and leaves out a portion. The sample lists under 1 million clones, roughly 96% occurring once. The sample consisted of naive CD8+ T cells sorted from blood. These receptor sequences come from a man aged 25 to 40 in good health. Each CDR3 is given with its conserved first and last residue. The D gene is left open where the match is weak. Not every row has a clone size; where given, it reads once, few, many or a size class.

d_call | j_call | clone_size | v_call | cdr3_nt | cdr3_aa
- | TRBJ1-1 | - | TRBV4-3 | TGCGCCAGCAGCCTCTTGGGGGGGACTGAAGCTTTCTTT | CASSLLGGTEAFF
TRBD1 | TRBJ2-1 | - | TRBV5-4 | TGTGCCAGCAGCTTGGGATGGGACAGGGAGTACAATGAGCAGTTCTTC | CASSLGWDREYNEQFF
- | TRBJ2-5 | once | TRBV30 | TGTGCCTGGAGCCCCGGGGAGACCCAGTACTTC | CAWSPGETQYF
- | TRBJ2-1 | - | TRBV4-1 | TGCGCCAGCAGCATATCGGCGTCTAGCGCAAACAATGAGCAGTTCTTC | CASSISASSANNEQFF
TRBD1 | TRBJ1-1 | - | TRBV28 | TGTGCCAGCAGTTACCACGGACAGGGGGCTTTAGTAGCTTTCTTT | CASSYHGQGALVAFF
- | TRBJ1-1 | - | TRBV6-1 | TGTGCCAGCAGTGAGGAAGAAGGGTTCACTGAAGCTTTCTTT | CASSEEEGFTEAFF
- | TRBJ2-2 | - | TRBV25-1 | TGTGCCAGCTCCATTTCGACCATTGCGAACACCGGGGAGCTGTTTTTT | CASSISTIANTGELFF
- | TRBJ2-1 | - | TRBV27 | TGTGCCAGCTCCTACGGGAGTTCCAACAATGAGCAGTTCTTC | CASSYGSSNNEQFF
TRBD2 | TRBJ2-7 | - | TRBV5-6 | TGTGCCAGCAGCTCGACCGGGACTAGTACTCACGAGCAGTACTTC | CASSSTGTSTHEQYF
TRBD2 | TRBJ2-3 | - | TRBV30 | TGTGCCTGGACTGACGGGAGGCCGATTTTATCCACAGATACGCAGTATTTT | CAWTDGRPILSTDTQYF
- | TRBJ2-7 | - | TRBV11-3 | TGTGCCAGCAGCTTAGAGCGGGGCGGCTTTGACTACGAGCAGTACTTC | CASSLERGGFDYEQYF
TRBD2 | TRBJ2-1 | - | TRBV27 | TGTGCCAGCAGTCCAAGAACCGGGACTAGCCGCGAGCAGTTCTTC | CASSPRTGTSREQFF
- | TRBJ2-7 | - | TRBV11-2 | TGTGCCAGCAGCTTAGATTGGGGCAGGGGGGCTTACGAGCAGTACTTC | CASSLDWGRGAYEQYF
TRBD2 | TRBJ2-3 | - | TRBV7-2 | TGTGCCAGCAGCTTAGTAGAGGGACTAGCGGGCACAGATACGCAGTATTTT | CASSLVEGLAGTDTQYF
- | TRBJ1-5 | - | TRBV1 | TGCACCAGTCGGGACAGCTACAATCAGCCCCAGCATTTT | CTSRDSYNQPQHF
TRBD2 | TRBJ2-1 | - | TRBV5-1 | TGCGCCAGCAGCTATCAGGGAGGGTTAACGGGTGAGCAGTTCTTC | CASSYQGGLTGEQFF
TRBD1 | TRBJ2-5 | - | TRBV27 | TGTGCCAGCAGTTTAGGAGGACAGGGAGCCCAAGAGACCCAGTACTTC | CASSLGGQGAQETQYF
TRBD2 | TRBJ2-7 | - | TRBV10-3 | TGTGCCATCAGTGAAGGACTAGCGGGGGACTCCTACGAGCAGTACTTC | CAISEGLAGDSYEQYF
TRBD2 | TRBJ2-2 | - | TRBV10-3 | TGTGCCATCAGCGATCAGCGGGAGGTAAACACCGGGGAGCTGTTTTTT | CAISDQREVNTGELFF
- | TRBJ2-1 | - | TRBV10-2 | TGCGCCAGCTCCCAAAGCGGCCATGGAAATGAGCAGTTCTTC | CASSQSGHGNEQFF
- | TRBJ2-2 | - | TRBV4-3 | TGCGCCAGCAGCCCAGAGGTGGGAGACCTCACCGGGGAGCTGTTTTTT | CASSPEVGDLTGELFF
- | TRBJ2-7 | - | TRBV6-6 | TGTGCCAGCAGTTATGACACGTACGAGCAGTACTTC | CASSYDTYEQYF
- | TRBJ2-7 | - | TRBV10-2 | TGCGCCAGCAGTGAACGGTTCTACGAGCAGTACTTC | CASSERFYEQYF
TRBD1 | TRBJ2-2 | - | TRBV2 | TGTGCCAGCAGTACGGGACAGGGCACCGGGGAGCTGTTTTTT | CASSTGQGTGELFF
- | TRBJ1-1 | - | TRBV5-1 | TGCGCCAGCAGCTCCCGATCGGGTATTGACAGCACTGAAGCTTTCTTT | CASSSRSGIDSTEAFF
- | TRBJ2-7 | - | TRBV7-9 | TGTGCCAGCAGCTTAGAAAACCAGCGGTACGAGCAGTACTTC | CASSLENQRYEQYF
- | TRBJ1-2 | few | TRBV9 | TGTGCCAGTGGAAGCAGACACGGCGGCTACACCTTC | CASGSRHGGYTF
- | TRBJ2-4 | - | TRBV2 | TGTGCCAGCAGTGGAGGCGGGGACTCCAAAAACATTCAGTACTTC | CASSGGGDSKNIQYF
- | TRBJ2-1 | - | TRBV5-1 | TGCGCCAGCAGCTTTACCGAGGATGAGCAGTTCTTC | CASSFTEDEQFF
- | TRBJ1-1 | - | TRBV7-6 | TGTGCCAGCAGCTTCGCGGACAACACTGAAGCTTTCTTT | CASSFADNTEAFF
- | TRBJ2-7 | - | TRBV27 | TGTGCCAGCAGTTTAGAGTGGACACAGCGCTACGAGCAGTACTTC | CASSLEWTQRYEQYF
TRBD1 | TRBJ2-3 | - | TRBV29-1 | TGCAGCGTTGAGAGGGGGCGGGCCAGCACAGATACGCAGTATTTT | CSVERGRASTDTQYF
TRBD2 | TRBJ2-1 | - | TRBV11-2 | TGTGCCAGCAGACGGGGGGTGCGGAGTGAGCAGTTCTTC | CASRRGVRSEQFF
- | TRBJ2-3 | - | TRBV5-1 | TGCGCCAGCAGCAGTACTGGCACAGATACGCAGTATTTT | CASSSTGTDTQYF
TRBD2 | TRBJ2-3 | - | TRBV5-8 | TGTGCCAGCAGCTTGGCCGGGAGGACCGGAGGCACAGATACGCAGTATTTT | CASSLAGRTGGTDTQYF
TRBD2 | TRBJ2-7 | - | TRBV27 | TGTGCCAGCAGGCGGGGGGGGCGCGGATACGAGCAGTACTTC | CASRRGGRGYEQYF
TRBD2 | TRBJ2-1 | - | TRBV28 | TGTGCCAGCAGTTTAGACCCCGGGGGTAGCGGGGCCCCAGCCCTTTACAATGAGCAGTTCTTC | CASSLDPGGSGAPALYNEQFF
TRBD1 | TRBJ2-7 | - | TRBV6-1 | TGTGCCAGCAGTGAAAGGTTGGCGGGGACAGGGGACTACGAGCAGTACTTC | CASSERLAGTGDYEQYF
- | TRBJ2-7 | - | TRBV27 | TGTGCCAGCAGCCGACCTTCACAGGGTTGGTTGTACTTC | CASSRPSQGWLYF
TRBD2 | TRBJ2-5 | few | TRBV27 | TGTGCCAGCAGTTTATTAGGCGGGGGGGAGACCCAGTACTTC | CASSLLGGGETQYF
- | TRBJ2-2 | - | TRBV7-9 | TGTGCCAGCACTCGGCCGAACACCGGGGAGCTGTTTTTT | CASTRPNTGELFF
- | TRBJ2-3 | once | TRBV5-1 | TGCGCCAGCAGCTTGGCCAGGGCGGCAGATACGCAGTATTTT | CASSLARAADTQYF
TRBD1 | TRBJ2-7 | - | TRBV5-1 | TGCGCCAGCAGCCCCCAGGGGACAGGGGCGTACGAGCAGTACTTC | CASSPQGTGAYEQYF
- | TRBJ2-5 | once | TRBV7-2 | TGTGCCAGCAGCTTAGTGTGGGAGGCGGGAGAGACCCAGTACTTC | CASSLVWEAGETQYF
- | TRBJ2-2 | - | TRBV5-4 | TGTGCCAGCAGCTCCTGGACGGTTACCGGGGAGCTGTTTTTT | CASSSWTVTGELFF
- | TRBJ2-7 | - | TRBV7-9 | TGTGCCAGCAGCCTTGCGGTGGACGAGCAGTACTTC | CASSLAVDEQYF
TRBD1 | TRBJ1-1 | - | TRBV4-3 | TGCGCCAGCAGCCAGGGTACAGGGGGCGCTGAAGCTTTCTTT | CASSQGTGGAEAFF
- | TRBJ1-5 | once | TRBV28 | TGTGCCAGCAGTTTGTTCAGGGGCCATCAGCCCCAGCATTTT | CASSLFRGHQPQHF
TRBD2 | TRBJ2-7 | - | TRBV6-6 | TGTGCCAGTCTCGGGGGGACCTACGAGCAGTACTTC | CASLGGTYEQYF
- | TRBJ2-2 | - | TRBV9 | TGTGCCAGCAGCGGTCGTTACACCGGGGAGCTGTTTTTT | CASSGRYTGELFF
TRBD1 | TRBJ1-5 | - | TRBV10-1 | TGCGTACAGGGCGGGTCGGGACAGGGGAAGAATCAGCCCCAGCATTTT | CVQGGSGQGKNQPQHF
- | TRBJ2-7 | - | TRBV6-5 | TGTGCCAGCAGTTACTCGACTTTCTCGGCGTCCTACGAGCAGTACTTC | CASSYSTFSASYEQYF
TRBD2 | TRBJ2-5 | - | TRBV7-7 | TGTGCTAGCAGCGTCGGACTAGCGGGAATAGAGACCCAGTACTTC | CASSVGLAGIETQYF
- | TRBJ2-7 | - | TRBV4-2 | TGTGCCAGCAGCCAAGATCTGGGGCTCTACGAGCAGTACTTC | CASSQDLGLYEQYF
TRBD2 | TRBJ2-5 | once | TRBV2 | TGTGCCAGCAGTGAAAGGACTAGCGGGCAGACCCAGTACTTC | CASSERTSGQTQYF
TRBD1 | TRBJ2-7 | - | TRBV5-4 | TGTGCCAGCAGCCCCGCCTTGGGGACAGGGCTCCACGAGCAGTACTTC | CASSPALGTGLHEQYF
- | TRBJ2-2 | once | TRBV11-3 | TGTGCCAGCAGCTCATGGAACACCGGGGAGCTGTTTTTT | CASSSWNTGELFF
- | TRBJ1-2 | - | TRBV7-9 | TGTGCCAGCAGCTTAGTAATTCCCAACTTTGGCTACACCTTC | CASSLVIPNFGYTF